The sequence of this TCR beta chain was determined in a study of radiotherapy plus CTLA-4 blockade in lung cancer. Whole-study context: Objective responses emerged in around 18% of patients, and 31% attained disease control. Overall study findings and caveats: Interferon-beta, together with early blood T cell clone dynamics, reportedly best predicted response. Blood TCR clones of tumor origin expanded after radiotherapy plus ipilimumab.

In regard to this clone: Its antigen is not identified.

Participants had chemo-refractory metastatic non-small-cell lung cancer and were treated with focal radiation plus ipilimumab CTLA-4 blockade. Data came from immunoSEQ multiplex PCR; TCRdb stores just in-frame clones and leaves some out. The table includes approximately 85,000 clones, about four fifths detected once. With V trimmed by 7 bases and J by 7 bases, 4 bases remained unmatched. Per the germline V gene, CDR1 is SGHRS and CDR2 is YFSETQ. There are 14 residues in the CDR3. The rearrangement joins TRBV5-1 to TRBJ2-1, with 14 positions matching TRBD2. The TCR sequence derives from a human donor with non-small cell lung cancer that progressed on radiotherapy plus ipilimumab. The specimen comprised peripheral blood, sampled from a patient treated with radiotherapy plus ipilimumab. The CDR3 DNA is TGCGCCAGCCAGGGGACTAGCGGGAGTAATGAGCAGTTCTTC. Amino acid sequence: CASQGTSGSNEQFF.